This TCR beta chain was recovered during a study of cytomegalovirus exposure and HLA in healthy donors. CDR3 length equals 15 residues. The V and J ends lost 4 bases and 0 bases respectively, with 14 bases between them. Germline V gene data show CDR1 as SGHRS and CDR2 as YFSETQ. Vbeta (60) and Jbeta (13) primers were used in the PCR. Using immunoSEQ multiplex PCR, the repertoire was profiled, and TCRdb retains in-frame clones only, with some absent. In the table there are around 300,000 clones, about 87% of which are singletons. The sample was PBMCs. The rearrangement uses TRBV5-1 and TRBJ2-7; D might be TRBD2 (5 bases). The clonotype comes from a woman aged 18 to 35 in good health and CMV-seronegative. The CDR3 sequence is CASSPEALSSYEQYF. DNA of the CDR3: TGCGCCAGCAGCCCGGAGGCCCTCAGCTCCTACGAGCAGTACTTC.